This T cell receptor beta chain was observed in a study of shared clonotypes between healthy human individuals. Assay: immunoSEQ multiplex PCR; the TCRdb copy retains only in-frame clones and omits some. The data hold roughly 1,500,000 clones, with 97% to 99% observed a single time. The junction had 8 bases not matched to a gene; V was cut back by 1 base and J by 4 bases. Germline V gene sequence: CDR1 LNHNV, CDR2 YYDKDF (reference sequence). The CDR3 has 16 amino acids. The receptor's source is a man aged 25-45 years in good health. This chain connects TRBV15 to TRBJ2-3; TRBD1 aligns across 7 bases. Material: naive CD4+ T cells sorted from blood. Subset here: CD45RA+ positively selected. Here the CDR3 reads CATSRALPGTADTQYF. The CDR3 nucleotides read TGTGCCACCAGCAGAGCGTTGCCCGGGACAGCAGATACGCAGTATTTT.